Reported below is one T cell receptor (beta chain). Its matching antigen is unknown. This entry is derived from a study of CD8+ T cells in alopecia areata. Study-wide context: Disease severity was quantified as SALT score of affected scalp area. Study-wide points: In scalp, tofacitinib significantly decreased clonality and expanded CD8+ clones among the top 100. Normal skin contains resident alphabeta T cells, and these are also sequenced in scalp samples.

Specified treatment: oral pan-JAK inhibitor, 5-10 mg twice daily. TCR sequencing used cDNA made by reverse transcription of extracted RNA. Assay: immunoSEQ multiplex PCR; the TCRdb copy retains only in-frame clones and omits some. The top ten hold under 1.5% of the sample, which has about 190,000 clones, under 80% seen once. This specimen consisted of CD4+ T cells sorted from blood, obtained at approximately week 50, from a patient treated with tofacitinib. This clonotype originated in a human donor with alopecia areata.

The CDR3 DNA is TGTGCCAGCAGCTTCGGGACTAGCGACACCGGGGAGCTGTTTTTT. It is translated as CASSFGTSDTGELFF. V and J are TRBV7-2 and TRBJ2-2; 10 positions agree with TRBD2. CDR1 and CDR2 (germline): SGHTA, FQGNSA. The CDR3 length is 15 residues. V was clipped by 3 bases and J by 3 bases; unmatched bases: 1. The full variable domain, with the rest looked up from reference TRBV7-2 and TRBJ2-2, is GAGVSQSPSNKVTEKGKDVELRCDPISGHTALYWYRQSLGQGLEFLIYFQGNSAPDKSGLPSDRFSAERTGGSVSTLTIQRTQQEDSAVYLCASSFGTSDTGELFFGEGSRLTVL.